The next 4 T cell receptor beta chains were all read from a single sample in a study of T cell responses to AZD1222 COVID-19 vaccine. Generated by immunoSEQ multiplex PCR, the TCRdb table keeps only in-frame clones and is missing some. This sample has 40,000 to 65,000 clones, with roughly 84% found just once. Sequences were derived from peripheral blood, sampled on day 0 of AZD1222 vaccination. The receptors originated from an adult in good health.

V gene TRBV11-2 combines with J gene TRBJ2-3; no definite D call. Germline values: CDR1 SGHAT, CDR2 FQNNGV. Trimming shortened V by 0 bases and J by 1 base, and 2 bases separated the two germline ends. The CDR3 is 13 amino acids. This CDR3 is CASSLEGTDTQYF. The CDR3, as DNA: TGTGCCAGCAGCTTAGAAGGCACAGATACGCAGTATTTT.

The chain combines TRBV28 with TRBJ1-2, with D perhaps TRBD1 (6 bases). This CDR3 spans 15 amino acids. Germline lookup yields CDR1 MDHEN and CDR2 SYDVKM. With 2 bases removed from V and 6 bases from J, the gap between germline ends came to 16 bases. CDR3 sequence: CASSLVGARIDGYTF. The DNA of the CDR3 is TGTGCCAGCAGTTTAGTGGGGGCCAGGATCGATGGCTACACCTTC.

The J gene is TRBJ2-1, the V gene TRBV27; possibly TRBD2 for D (5 bases). V was cut by 5 bases and J by 0 bases, with 8 bases left in between. Looked up from germline, CDR1 is MNHEY and CDR2 is SMNVEV (reference sequence). The CDR3 has 14 residues. Here the CDR3 reads CASSRGASYNEQFF. The DNA for the CDR3 is TGTGCCAGCAGTCGGGGTGCCTCCTACAATGAGCAGTTCTTC.

The CDR3 sequence: CASSFSPGLAGGPAKNIQYF. DNA of the CDR3: TGTGCCAGCAGCTTTTCGCCGGGACTAGCGGGAGGCCCAGCCAAAAACATTCAGTACTTC. The rearrangement uses TRBV5-4 and TRBJ2-4; 15 bases map to TRBD2. The junction had 9 bases not matched to a gene; V was cut back by 2 bases and J by 0 bases. There are 20 residues in the CDR3. Germline V gene sequence: CDR1 SGHNT, CDR2 YYREEE (reference sequence).